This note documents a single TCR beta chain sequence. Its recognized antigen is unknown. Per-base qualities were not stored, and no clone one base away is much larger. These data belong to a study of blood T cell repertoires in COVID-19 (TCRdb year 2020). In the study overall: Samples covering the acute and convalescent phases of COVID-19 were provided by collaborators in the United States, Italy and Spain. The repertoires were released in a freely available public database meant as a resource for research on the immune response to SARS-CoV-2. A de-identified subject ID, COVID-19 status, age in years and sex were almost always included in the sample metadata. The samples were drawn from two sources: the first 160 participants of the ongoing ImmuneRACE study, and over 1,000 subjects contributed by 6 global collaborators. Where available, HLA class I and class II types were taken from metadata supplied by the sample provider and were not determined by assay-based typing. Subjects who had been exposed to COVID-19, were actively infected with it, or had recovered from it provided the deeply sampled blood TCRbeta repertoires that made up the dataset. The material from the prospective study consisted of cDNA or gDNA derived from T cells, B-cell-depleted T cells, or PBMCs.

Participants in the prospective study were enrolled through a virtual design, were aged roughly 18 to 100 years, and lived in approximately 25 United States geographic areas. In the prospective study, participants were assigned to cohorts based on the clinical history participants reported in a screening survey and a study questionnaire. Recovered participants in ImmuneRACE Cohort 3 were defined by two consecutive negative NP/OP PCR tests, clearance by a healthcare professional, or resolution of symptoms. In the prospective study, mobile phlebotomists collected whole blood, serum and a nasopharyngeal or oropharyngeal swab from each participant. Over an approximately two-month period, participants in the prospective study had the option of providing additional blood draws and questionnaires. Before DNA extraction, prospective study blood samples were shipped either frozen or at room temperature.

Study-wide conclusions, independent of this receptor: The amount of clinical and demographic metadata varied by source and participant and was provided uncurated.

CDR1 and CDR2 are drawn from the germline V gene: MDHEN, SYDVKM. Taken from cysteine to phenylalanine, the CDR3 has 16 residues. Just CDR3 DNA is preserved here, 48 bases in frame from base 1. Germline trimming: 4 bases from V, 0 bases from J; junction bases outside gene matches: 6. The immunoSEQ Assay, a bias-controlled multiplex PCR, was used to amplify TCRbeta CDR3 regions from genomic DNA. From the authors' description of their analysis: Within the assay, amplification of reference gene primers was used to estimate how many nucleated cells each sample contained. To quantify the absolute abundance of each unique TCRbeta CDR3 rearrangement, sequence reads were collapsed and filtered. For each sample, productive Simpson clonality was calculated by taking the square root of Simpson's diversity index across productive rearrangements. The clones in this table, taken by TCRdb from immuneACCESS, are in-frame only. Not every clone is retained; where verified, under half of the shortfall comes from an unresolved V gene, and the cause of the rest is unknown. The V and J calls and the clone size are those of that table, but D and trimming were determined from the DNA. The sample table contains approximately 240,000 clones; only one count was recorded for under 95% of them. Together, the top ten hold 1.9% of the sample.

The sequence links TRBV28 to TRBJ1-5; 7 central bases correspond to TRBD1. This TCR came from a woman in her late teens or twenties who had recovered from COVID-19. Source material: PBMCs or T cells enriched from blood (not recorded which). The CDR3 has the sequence CASSWDRPNSNQPQHF. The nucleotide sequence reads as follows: TGTGCCAGCAGTTGGGACAGACCGAATAGCAATCAGCCCCAGCATTTT.